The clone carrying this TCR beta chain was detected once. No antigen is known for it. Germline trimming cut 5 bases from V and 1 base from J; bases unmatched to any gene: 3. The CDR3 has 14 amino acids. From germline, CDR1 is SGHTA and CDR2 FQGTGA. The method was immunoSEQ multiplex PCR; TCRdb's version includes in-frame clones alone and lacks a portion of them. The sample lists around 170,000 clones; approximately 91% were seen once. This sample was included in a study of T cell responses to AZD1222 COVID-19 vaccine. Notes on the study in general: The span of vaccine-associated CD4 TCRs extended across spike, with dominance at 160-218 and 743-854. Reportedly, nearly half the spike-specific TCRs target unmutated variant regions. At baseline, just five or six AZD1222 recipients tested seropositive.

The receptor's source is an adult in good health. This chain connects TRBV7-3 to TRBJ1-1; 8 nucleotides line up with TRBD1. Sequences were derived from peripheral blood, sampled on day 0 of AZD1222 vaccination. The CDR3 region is CASSRDRSNTEAFF. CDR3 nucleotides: TGTGCCAGCAGCCGGGACAGGTCGAACACTGAAGCTTTCTTT.